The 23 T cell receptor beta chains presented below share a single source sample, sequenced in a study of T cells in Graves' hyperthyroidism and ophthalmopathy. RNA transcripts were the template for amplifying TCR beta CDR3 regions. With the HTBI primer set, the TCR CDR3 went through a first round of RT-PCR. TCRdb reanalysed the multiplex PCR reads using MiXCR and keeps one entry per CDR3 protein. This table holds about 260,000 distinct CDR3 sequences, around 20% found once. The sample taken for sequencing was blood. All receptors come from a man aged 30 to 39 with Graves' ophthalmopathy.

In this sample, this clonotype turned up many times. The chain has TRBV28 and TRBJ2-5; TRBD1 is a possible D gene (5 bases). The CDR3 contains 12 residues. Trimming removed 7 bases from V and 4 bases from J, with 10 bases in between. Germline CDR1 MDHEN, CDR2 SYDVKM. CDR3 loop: CASKQGTETQYF. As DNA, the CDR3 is TGTGCCAGCAAGCAGGGAACAGAGACCCAGTACTTC.

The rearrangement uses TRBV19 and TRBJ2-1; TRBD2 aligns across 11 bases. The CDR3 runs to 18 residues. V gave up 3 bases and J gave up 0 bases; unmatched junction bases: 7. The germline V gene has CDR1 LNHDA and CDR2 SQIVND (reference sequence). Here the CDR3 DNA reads TGTGCCAGTAGTATGGTTGGGACTAGCGGACTCTCCTACAATGAGCAGTTCTTC. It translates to CASSMVGTSGLSYNEQFF.

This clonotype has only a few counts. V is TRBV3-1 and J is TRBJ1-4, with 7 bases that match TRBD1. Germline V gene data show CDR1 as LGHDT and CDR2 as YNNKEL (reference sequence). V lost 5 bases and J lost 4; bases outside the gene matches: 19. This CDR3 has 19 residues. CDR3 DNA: TGTGCCAGCAGCAGGGACTGGACAGGACCCGATCACTTTAATGAAAAACTGTTTTTT. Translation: CASSRDWTGPDHFNEKLFF.

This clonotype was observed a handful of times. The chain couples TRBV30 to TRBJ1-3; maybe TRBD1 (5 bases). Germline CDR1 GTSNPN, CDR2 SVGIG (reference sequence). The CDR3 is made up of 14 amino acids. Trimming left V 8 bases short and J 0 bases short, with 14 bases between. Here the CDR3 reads CARQGPSSGNTIYF. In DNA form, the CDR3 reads TGTGCCCGGCAGGGACCGAGCTCTGGAAACACCATATATTTT.

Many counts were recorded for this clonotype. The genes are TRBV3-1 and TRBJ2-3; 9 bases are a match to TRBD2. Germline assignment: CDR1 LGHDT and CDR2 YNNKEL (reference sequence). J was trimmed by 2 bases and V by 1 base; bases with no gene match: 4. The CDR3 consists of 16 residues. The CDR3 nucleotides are TGTGCCAGCAGCCAAGGGGCTAGCGGGATCACAGATACGCAGTATTTT. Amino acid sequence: CASSQGASGITDTQYF.

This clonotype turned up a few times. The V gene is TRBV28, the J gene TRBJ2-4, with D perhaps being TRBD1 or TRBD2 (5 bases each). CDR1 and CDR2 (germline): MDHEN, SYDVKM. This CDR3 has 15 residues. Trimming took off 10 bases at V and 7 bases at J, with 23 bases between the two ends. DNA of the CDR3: TGTGCCACCTCCTTTAGGGTGGGGGTAAGGAACATTCAGTACTTC. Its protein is CATSFRVGVRNIQYF.

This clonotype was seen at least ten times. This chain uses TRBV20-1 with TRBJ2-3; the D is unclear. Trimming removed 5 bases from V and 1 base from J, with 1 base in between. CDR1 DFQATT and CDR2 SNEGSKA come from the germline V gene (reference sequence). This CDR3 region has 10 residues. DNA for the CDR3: TGCAGTGCTGGCACAGATACGCAGTATTTT. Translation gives CSAGTDTQYF.

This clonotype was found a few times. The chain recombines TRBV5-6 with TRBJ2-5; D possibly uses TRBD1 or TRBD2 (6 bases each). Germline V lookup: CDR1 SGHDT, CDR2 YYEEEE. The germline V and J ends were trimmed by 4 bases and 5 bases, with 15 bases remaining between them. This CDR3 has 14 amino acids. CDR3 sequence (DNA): TGTGCCAGCAGCCCCGGGGGCCTCGGTGAGACCCAGTACTTC. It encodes CASSPGGLGETQYF.

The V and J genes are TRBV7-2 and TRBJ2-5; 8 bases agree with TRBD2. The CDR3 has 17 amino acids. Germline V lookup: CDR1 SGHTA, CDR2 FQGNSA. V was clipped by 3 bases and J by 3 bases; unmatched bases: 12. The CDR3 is CASSFYGPGLEKETQYF. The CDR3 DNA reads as TGTGCCAGCAGCTTTTACGGGCCGGGACTAGAGAAAGAGACCCAGTACTTC.

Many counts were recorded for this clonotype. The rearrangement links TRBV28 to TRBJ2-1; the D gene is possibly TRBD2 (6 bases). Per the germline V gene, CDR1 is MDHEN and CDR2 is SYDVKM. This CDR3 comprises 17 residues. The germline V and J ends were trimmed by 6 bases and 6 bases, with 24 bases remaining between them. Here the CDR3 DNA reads TGTGCCAGCAGGAGGGACTTAAGACTATCCCCCGCCAATGAGCAGTTCTTC. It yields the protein CASRRDLRLSPANEQFF. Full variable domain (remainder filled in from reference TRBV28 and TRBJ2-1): DVKVTQSSRYLVKRTGEKVFLECVQDMDHENMFWYRQDPGLGLRLIYFSYDVKMKEKGDIPEGYSVSREKKERFSLILESASTNQTSMYLCASRRDLRLSPANEQFFGPGTRLTVL.

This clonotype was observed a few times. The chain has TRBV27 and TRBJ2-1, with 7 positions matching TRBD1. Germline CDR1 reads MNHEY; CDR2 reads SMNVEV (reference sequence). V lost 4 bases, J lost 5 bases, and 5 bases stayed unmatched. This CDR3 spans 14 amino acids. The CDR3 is CASSSWDRNNEQFF. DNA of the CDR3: TGTGCCAGCAGTTCCTGGGACAGAAACAATGAGCAGTTCTTC.

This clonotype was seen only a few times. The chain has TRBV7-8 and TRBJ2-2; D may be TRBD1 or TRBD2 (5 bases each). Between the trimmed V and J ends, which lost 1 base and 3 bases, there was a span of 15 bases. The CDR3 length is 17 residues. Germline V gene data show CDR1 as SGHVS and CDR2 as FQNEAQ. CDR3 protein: CASSLGAGTSDTGELFF. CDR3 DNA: TGTGCCAGCAGCTTAGGGGCTGGGACGTCCGACACCGGGGAGCTGTTTTTT.

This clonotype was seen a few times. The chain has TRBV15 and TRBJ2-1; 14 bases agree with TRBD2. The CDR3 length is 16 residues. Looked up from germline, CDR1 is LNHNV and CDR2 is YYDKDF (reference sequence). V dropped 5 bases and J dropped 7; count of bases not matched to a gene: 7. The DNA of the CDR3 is TGTGCCACCAGCGGACGACTAGCGGGAGGGCCGAATGAGCAGTTCTTC. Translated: CATSGRLAGGPNEQFF.

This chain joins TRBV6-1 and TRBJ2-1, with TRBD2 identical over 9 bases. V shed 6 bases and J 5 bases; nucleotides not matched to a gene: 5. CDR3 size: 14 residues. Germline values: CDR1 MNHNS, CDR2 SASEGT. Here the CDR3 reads CASRPSGTHNEQFF. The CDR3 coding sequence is TGTGCCAGCAGACCTAGCGGGACCCACAATGAGCAGTTCTTC.

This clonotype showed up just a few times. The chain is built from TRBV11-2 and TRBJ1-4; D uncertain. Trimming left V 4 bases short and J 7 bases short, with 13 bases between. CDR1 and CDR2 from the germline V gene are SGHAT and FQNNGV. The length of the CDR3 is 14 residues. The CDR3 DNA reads TGTGCCAGCAGCTCGATGAGACCCGGTGAAAAACTGTTTTTT. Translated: CASSSMRPGEKLFF.

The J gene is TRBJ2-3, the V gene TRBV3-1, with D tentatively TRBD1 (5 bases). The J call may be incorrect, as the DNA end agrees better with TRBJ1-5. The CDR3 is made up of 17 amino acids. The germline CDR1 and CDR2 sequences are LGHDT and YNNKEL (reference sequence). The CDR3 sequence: CASSCLAGGWGTDTQHF. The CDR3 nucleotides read TGTGCCAGCAGTTGTCTAGCGGGAGGGTGGGGCACAGATACGCAGCATTTT.

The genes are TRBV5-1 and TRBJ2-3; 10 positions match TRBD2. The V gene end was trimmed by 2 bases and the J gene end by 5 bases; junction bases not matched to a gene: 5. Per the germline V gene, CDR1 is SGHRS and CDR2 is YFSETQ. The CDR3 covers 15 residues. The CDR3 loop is CASSFELAGKDTQYF. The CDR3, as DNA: TGCGCCAGCAGCTTCGAACTAGCGGGAAAAGATACGCAGTATTTT. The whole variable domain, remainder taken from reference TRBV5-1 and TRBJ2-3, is KAGVTQTPRYLIKTRGQQVTLSCSPISGHRSVSWYQQTPGQGLQFLFEYFSETQRNKGNFPGRFSGRQFSNSRSEMNVSTLELGDSALYLCASSFELAGKDTQYFGPGTRLTVL.

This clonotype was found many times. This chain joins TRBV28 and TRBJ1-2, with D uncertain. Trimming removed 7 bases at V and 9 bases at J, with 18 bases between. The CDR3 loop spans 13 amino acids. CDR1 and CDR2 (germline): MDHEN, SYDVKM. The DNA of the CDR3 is TGTGCCAGCAACCTGGCCCCTTTGGGCCGCTACACCTTC. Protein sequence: CASNLAPLGRYTF.

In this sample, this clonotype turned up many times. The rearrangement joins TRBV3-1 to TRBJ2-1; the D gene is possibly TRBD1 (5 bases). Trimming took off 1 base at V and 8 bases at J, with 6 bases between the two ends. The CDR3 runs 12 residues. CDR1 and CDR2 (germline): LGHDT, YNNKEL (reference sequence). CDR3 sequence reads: CASSQARDEQFF. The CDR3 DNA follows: TGTGCCAGCAGCCAAGCCAGGGATGAGCAGTTCTTC.

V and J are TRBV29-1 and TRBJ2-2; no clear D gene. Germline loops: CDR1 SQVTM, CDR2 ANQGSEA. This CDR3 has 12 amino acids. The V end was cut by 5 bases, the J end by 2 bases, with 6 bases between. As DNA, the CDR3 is TGCAGCGTTAGGCCCAACACCGGGGAGCTGTTTTTT. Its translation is CSVRPNTGELFF.

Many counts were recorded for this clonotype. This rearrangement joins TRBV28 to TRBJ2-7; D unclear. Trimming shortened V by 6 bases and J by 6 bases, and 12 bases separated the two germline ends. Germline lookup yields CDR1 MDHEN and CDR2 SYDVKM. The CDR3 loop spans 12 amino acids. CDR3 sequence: CASRSGLPEQYF. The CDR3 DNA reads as TGTGCCAGCAGAAGTGGTCTTCCCGAGCAGTACTTC.

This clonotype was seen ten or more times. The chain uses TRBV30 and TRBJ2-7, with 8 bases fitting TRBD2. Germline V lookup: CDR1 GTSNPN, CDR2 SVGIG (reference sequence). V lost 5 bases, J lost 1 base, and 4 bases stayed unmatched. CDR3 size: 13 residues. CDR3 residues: CAWQRERSYEQYF. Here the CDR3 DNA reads TGTGCCTGGCAGCGGGAGAGGTCCTACGAGCAGTACTTC.

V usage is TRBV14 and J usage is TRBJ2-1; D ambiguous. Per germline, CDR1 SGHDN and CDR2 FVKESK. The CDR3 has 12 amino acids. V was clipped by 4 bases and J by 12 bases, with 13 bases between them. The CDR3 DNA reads TGTGCCAGCAGCCCCGGGCCGGTGCGGCAGTTCTTC. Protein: CASSPGPVRQFF.